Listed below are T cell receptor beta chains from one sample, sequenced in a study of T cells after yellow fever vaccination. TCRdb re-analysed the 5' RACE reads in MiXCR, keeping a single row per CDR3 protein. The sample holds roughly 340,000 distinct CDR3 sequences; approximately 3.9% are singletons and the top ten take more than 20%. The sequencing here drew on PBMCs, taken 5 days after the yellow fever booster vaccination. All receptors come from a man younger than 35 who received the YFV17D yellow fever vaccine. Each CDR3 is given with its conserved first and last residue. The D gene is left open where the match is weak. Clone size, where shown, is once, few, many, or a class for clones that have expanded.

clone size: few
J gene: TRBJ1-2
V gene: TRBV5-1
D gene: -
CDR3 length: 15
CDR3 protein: CASSLGDRVQEGYTF
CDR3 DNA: TGCGCCAGCAGCTTGGGAGACAGAGTTCAAGAAGGCTACACCTTC

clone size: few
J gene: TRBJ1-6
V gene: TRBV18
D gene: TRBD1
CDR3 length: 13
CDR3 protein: CASTRQGELPLHF
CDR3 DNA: TGTGCCAGCACGAGACAGGGAGAATTACCCCTCCACTTT

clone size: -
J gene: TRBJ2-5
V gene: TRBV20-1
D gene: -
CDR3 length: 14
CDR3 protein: CSVLVGQLQETQYF
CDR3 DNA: TGCAGTGTTCTCGTGGGGCAATTGCAAGAGACCCAGTACTTC

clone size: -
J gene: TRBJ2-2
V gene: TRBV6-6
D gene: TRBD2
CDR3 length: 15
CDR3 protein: CASSYAGGDTGELFF
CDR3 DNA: TGTGCCAGCAGTTACGCTGGGGGGGACACCGGGGAGCTGTTTTTT

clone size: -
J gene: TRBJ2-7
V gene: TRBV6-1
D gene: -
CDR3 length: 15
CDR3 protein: CASSLTGTRAYEQYF
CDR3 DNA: TGTGCCAGCAGCCTAACCGGGACTCGGGCTTACGAGCAGTACTTC

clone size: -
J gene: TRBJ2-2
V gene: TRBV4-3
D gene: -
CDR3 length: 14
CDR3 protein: CASSQMARTGELFF
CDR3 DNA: TGCGCCAGCAGCCAAATGGCCCGTACCGGGGAGCTGTTTTTT

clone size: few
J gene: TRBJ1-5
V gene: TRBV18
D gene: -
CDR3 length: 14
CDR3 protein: CASSPGRVEKPQHF
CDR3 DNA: TGTGCCAGCTCCCCAGGGAGGGTTGAGAAGCCCCAGCATTTT

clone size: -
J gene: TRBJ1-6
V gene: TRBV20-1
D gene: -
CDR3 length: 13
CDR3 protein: CSASVTAGSPLHF
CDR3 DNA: TGCAGTGCTAGTGTCACGGCGGGTTCACCCCTCCACTTT

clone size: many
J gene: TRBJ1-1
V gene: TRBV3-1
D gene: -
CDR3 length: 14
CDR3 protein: CASSPRTLNTEAFF
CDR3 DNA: TGTGCCAGCAGCCCCAGGACCCTGAACACTGAAGCTTTCTTT

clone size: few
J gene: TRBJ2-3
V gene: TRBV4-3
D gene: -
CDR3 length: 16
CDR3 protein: CASSQDRATSTDTQYF
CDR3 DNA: TGCGCCAGCAGCCAAGATCGGGCCACAAGCACAGATACGCAGTATTTT

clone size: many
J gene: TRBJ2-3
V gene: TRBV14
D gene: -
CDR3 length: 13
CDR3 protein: CASASRRTDTQYF
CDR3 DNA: TGTGCCAGCGCCTCCAGGAGGACAGATACGCAGTATTTT

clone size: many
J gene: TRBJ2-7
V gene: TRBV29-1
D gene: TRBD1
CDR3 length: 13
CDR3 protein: CSARDRVSHEQYF
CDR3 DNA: TGCAGCGCCCGGGACAGGGTGTCCCACGAGCAGTACTTC

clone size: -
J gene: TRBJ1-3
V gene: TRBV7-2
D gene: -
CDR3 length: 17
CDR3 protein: CASSLAGGGASGNTIYF
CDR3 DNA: TGTGCCAGCAGCTTAGCGGGGGGGGGTGCCTCTGGAAACACCATATATTTT

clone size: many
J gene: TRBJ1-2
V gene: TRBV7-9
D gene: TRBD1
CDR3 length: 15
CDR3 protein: CASSLGTGDPYGYTF
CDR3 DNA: TGTGCCAGCAGCTTAGGGACAGGGGATCCCTATGGCTACACCTTC

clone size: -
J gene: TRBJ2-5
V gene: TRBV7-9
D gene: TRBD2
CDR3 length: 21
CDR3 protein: CASSSSISLWQRGGSWQTQYF
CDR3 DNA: TGTGCCAGCAGCTCGAGCATAAGTCTTTGGCAACGGGGGGGCTCTTGGCAGACCCAGTACTTC

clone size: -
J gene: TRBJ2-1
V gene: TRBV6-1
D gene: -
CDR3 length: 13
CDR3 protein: CASSGGLLNGQFF
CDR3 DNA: TGTGCCAGCAGTGGGGGACTTCTCAATGGTCAGTTCTTC

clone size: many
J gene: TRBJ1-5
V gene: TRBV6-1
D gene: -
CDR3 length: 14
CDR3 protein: CASRPEYSNQPQHF
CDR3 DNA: TGTGCCAGCAGGCCGGAGTATAGCAATCAGCCCCAGCATTTT

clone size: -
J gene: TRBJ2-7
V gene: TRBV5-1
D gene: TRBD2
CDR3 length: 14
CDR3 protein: CASRRTSDFYEQYF
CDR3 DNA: TGCGCCAGTAGAAGGACTAGTGATTTCTACGAGCAGTACTTC

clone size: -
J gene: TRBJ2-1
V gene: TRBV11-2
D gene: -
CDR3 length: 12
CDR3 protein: CASSLWLNEQFF
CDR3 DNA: TGTGCCAGCAGCTTATGGCTGAATGAGCAGTTCTTC

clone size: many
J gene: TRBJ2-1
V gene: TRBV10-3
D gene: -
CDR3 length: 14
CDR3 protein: CAISVGITYNEQFF
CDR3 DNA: TGTGCCATCAGTGTGGGGATCACCTACAATGAGCAGTTCTTC

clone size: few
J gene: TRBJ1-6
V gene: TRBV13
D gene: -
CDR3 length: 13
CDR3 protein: CASSLNRNSPLHF
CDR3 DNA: TGTGCCAGCAGCTTAAACAGGAATTCACCCCTCCACTTT

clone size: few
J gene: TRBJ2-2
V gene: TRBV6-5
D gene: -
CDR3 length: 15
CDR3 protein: CASRSTATGTGELFF
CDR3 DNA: TGTGCCAGCAGATCCACGGCCACGGGCACCGGGGAGCTGTTTTTT

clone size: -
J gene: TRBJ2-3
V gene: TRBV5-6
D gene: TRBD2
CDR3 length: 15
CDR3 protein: CASSSSGGSTDTQYF
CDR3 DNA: TGTGCCAGCAGCAGTAGCGGGGGGAGCACAGATACGCAGTATTTT

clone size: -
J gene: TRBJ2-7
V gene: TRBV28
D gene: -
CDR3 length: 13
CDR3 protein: CASSLAEVREQYF
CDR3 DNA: TGTGCCAGCAGTTTAGCGGAGGTTCGCGAGCAGTACTTC

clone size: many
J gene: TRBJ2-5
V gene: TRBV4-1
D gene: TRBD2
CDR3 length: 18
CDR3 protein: CASSQEGTSGRGVETQYF
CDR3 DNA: TGCGCCAGCAGCCAAGAAGGGACTAGCGGCCGAGGGGTAGAGACCCAGTACTTC

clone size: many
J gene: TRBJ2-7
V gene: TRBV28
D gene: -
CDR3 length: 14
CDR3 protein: CASSLVLSSYEQYF
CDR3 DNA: TGTGCCAGCAGTTTAGTGCTGAGCTCCTACGAGCAGTACTTC

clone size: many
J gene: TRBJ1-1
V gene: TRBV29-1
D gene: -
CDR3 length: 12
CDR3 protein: CSVAVMNTEAFF
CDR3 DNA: TGCAGCGTCGCAGTTATGAACACTGAAGCTTTCTTT

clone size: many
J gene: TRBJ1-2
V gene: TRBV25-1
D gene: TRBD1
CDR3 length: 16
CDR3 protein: CASSDQGQGAMDGYTF
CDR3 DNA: TGTGCCAGCAGTGACCAGGGACAGGGGGCGATGGATGGCTACACCTTC

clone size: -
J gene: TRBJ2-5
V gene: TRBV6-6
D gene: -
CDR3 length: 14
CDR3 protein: CASSYSGGEETQYF
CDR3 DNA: TGTGCCAGCAGTTACTCAGGGGGGGAAGAGACCCAGTACTTC

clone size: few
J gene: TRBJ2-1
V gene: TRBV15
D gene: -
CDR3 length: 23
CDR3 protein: CATSQGANTPGQARLAALNEQFF
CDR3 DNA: TGTGCCACCAGCCAAGGGGCCAATACACCGGGACAGGCGCGGCTAGCGGCCCTCAATGAGCAGTTCTTC

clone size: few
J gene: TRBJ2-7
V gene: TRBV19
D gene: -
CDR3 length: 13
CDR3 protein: CASSGLLEYEQYF
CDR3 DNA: TGTGCCAGTAGTGGATTGTTAGAGTACGAGCAGTACTTC

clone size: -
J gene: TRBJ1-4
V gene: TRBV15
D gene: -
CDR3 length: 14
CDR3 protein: CATSRQSWDEKLFF
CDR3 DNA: TGTGCCACCAGCAGACAATCCTGGGATGAAAAACTGTTTTTT

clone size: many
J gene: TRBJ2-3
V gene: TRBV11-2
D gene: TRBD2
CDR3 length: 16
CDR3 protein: CASSLLGASGGLSQYF
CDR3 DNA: TGTGCCAGCAGCTTACTAGGTGCTAGCGGGGGCCTTTCGCAGTATTTT

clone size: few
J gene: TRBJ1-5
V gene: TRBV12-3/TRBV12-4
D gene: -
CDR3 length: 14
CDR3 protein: CASSVTQGNRPQHF
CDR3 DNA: TGTGCCAGCAGCGTTACTCAGGGAAATCGGCCCCAGCATTTT

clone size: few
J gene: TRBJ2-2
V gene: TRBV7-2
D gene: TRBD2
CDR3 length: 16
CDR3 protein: CASSRTGTSVVGELFF
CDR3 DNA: TGTGCCAGCAGCCGGACCGGGACTAGCGTGGTCGGGGAGCTGTTTTTT

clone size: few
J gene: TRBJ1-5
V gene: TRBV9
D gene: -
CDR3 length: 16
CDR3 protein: CASSEGGEGRNQPQHF
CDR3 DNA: TGTGCCAGCAGCGAAGGCGGGGAGGGCCGCAATCAGCCCCAGCATTTT

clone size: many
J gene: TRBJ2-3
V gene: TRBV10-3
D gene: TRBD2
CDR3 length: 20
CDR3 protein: CATEDLTSSEGPGGTDTQYF
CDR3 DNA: TGTGCCACTGAGGATTTGACTAGCTCGGAGGGGCCCGGAGGCACAGATACGCAGTATTTT

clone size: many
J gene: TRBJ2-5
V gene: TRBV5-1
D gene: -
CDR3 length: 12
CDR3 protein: CASSLEDQTQYF
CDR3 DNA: TGCGCCAGCAGCTTGGAGGACCAGACCCAGTACTTC

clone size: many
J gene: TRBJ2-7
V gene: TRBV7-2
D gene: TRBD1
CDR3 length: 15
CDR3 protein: CASSNPDRGRFEQYF
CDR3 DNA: TGTGCCAGCAGCAATCCTGACAGGGGGCGCTTCGAGCAGTACTTC

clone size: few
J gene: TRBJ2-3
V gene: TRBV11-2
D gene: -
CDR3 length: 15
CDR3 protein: CASSTPRGAGDTQYF
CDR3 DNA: TGTGCCAGCAGCACCCCTCGGGGCGCGGGAGATACGCAGTATTTT

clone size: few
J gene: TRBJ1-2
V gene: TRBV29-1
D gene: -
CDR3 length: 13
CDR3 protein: CSVPGGGNYGYTF
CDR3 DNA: TGCAGCGTGCCTGGTGGGGGGAACTATGGCTACACCTTC

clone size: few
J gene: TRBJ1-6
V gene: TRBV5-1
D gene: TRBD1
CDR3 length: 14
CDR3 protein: CASSSWDRGSPLHF
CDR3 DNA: TGCGCCAGCAGCTCGTGGGACAGAGGTTCACCCCTCCACTTT

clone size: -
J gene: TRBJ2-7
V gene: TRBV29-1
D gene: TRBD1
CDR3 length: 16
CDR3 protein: CSVTPPLGQGAYEQYF
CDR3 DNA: TGCAGCGTCACCCCTCCCCTGGGACAGGGGGCCTACGAGCAGTACTTC

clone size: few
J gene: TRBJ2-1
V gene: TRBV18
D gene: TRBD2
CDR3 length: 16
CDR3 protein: CASSPPRGGSYNEQFF
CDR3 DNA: TGTGCCAGCTCACCACCCCGGGGGGGCTCCTACAATGAGCAGTTCTTC

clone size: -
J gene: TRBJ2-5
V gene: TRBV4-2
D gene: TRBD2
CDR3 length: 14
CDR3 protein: CASSQAGAGETQYF
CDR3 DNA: TGTGCCAGCAGCCAAGCCGGAGCGGGGGAGACCCAGTACTTC

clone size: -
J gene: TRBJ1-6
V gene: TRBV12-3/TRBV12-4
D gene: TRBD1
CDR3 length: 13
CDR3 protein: CASSPQPGQPLHF
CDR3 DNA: TGTGCCAGCAGTCCTCAACCGGGACAGCCCCTCCACTTT

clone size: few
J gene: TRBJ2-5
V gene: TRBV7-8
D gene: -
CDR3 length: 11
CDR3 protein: CASRQSETQYF
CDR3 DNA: TGTGCCAGCAGACAATCGGAGACCCAGTACTTC

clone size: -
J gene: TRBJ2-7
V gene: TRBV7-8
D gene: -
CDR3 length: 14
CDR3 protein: CASSWNKGSYEQYF
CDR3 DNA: TGTGCCAGCAGCTGGAATAAGGGCTCCTACGAGCAGTACTTC

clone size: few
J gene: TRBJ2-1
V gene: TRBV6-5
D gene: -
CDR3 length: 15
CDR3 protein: CASSYSSMSYNEQFF
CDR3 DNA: TGTGCCAGCAGTTACTCGAGTATGTCCTACAATGAGCAGTTCTTC

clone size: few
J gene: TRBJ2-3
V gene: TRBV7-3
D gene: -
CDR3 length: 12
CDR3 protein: CASSFYGDTQYF
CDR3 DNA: TGTGCCAGCAGCTTTTATGGGGATACGCAGTATTTT

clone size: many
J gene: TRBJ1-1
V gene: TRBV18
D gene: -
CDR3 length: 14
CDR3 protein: CASSPPGEVTEAFF
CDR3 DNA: TGTGCCAGCTCACCACCGGGGGAGGTCACTGAAGCTTTCTTT

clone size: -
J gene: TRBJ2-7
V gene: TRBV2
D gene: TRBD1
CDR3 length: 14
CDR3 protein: CASSDWTGTHEQYF
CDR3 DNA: TGTGCCAGCAGTGATTGGACAGGGACCCACGAGCAGTACTTC

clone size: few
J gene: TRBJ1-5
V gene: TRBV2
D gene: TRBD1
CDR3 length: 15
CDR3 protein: CASSSDRVGNQPQHF
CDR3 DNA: TGTGCCAGCAGCTCGGACAGGGTCGGCAATCAGCCCCAGCATTTT

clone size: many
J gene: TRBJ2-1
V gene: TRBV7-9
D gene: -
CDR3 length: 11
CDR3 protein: CASSLAWEQFF
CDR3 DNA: TGTGCCAGCAGCTTAGCGTGGGAGCAGTTCTTC

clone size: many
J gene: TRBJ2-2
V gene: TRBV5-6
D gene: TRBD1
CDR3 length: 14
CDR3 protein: CASSYRGRTGELFF
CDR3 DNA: TGTGCCAGCAGCTACAGGGGGCGAACCGGGGAGCTGTTTTTT

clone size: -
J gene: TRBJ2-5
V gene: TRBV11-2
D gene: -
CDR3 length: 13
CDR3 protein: CASSSQPVETQYF
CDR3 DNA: TGTGCCAGCAGCTCACAGCCGGTGGAGACCCAGTACTTC

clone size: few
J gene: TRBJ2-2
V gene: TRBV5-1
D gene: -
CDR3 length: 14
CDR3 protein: CASSLGHNTGELFF
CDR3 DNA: TGCGCCAGCAGCTTGGGACACAACACCGGGGAGCTGTTTTTT